This T cell receptor beta chain was captured in a study of T cell responses to AZD1222 COVID-19 vaccine. Whole-study results and caveats: Reports say nearly half of spike-specific TCRs go after unmutated variant regions. Spike-wide coverage was observed for vaccine-associated CD4 TCRs, with dominant responses at 160-218 and 743-854. Spike-specific TCR breadth and depth rose after two AZD1222 doses.

Generated by immunoSEQ multiplex PCR, the TCRdb table keeps only in-frame clones and is missing some. The sample includes roughly 150,000 clones, 91% of them seen just once. This clone appeared once. No antigen is known for it. The trim removed 2 bases at V and 2 bases at J, leaving 5 bases unmatched. The CDR3 length is 15 residues. Germline V gives CDR1 MDHEN, CDR2 SYDVKM. The sequence came from an adult who received the AZD1222 COVID-19 vaccine. The sample in question was peripheral blood, obtained 28 days after the second AZD1222 dose. This chain uses TRBV28 with TRBJ2-7, with 8 bases matching TRBD1. As DNA, the CDR3 is TGTGCCAGCAGTTTAATTGGACAGGGAACCTACGAGCAGTACTTC. It yields the protein CASSLIGQGTYEQYF.